These T cell receptor beta chains were read from a single sample in a study of STAT5B mutations in CD4+ large granular lymphocyte leukemia. The protocol was immunoSEQ multiplex PCR, while the TCRdb copy is restricted to in-frame clones and leaves out a portion. The repertoire holds around 34,000 clones, 70% to 90% seen once, with less than 4.5% in the top ten. The sequenced sample consisted of CD4+ T cells from blood buffy coats. The receptor source for this set is a human donor in good health. The CDR3 runs from the conserved cysteine through the conserved F or W.

v_call | cdr3_aa
TRBV28 | CASRGQGAGDTQYF
TRBV5-8 | CASSRSEPQHF
TRBV7-8 | CASSRPAQGRSYEQYF
TRBV5-1 | CASSQLAGRLIDTQYF
TRBV2 | CASSDGDGLNTEAFF
TRBV29-1 | CSVGLAGDNPDTQYF
TRBV7-3 | CASSARPFAPGNTIYF
TRBV9 | CASSVDPAPQGLNTEAFF
TRBV9 | CASSTAGADTQYF
TRBV7-9 | CASSFEGYGYTF
TRBV10-1 | CASSPTDSNTGELFF
TRBV11-2 | CASSTPQGGGNIQYF
TRBV7-9 | CASSLGQGEGDF
TRBV5-4 | CASSTASGVGGELFF
TRBV28 | CASSLSGSSVEQYF
TRBV10-3 | CAISESAGGRAKEQFF
TRBV7-6 | CASRYRDHNNGVEQFF
TRBV5-1 | CASSLRGDGNQPQHF
TRBV6-7 | CASSCTGKYSGEQYF
TRBV7-9 | CASIRTSGKADTQYF
TRBV27 | CASSLGGAGNTIYF
TRBV28 | CASSGVLNEKLFF
TRBV5-5 | CASSLSPMDYGYTF
TRBV25-1 | CASLAGTGENYGYTF
TRBV9 | CASSVVGGGAGEQYF
TRBV7-3 | CASSLGGAGGPKYF
TRBV15 | CATSRAGTVSGANVLTF
TRBV11-2 | CASSLGQGRETQYF
TRBV7-2 | CASSFTGAGETQYF
TRBV6-1 | CASSVALTYEQYF
TRBV2 | CASTWGRNQPQHF
TRBV11-2 | CASSLAASYEQYF
TRBV6-4 | CASSDEPTGSYGYTF
TRBV5-1 | CASSPGQGAASPLHF
TRBV28 | CASSSPGASNTGELFF
TRBV2 | CATSTGSTDTQYF